This TCR beta chain was sequenced for a study of metastatic and nonmetastatic thyroid tumors. Through MiXCR, TCRdb re-clonotyped the PCR reads. The repertoire consists of more than 20,000 clones, with about 40% occurring once and the leading ten covering 20% to 25%. This clone showed up just a few times. Antigen: not known. The entire patient cohort was treatment-naive prior to thyroid surgery. Study results and limitations: Reportedly, malignant thyroid tumors had significantly higher TCR beta diversity than benign nodules, in blood and tumor.

The clonotype comes from a male donor with papillary thyroid cancer or a benign thyroid nodule (not recorded which). Some clones in this sample may be carry-over from other donors' samples. What was sequenced was blood.

The CDR3 loop is CASDRVKYEQYF. CDR3 coding DNA: TGTGCCAGCGACAGGGTTAAGTACGAGCAGTACTTC. The J gene is TRBJ2-7, the V gene TRBV6-1, with TRBD1 identical over 7 bases. Germline loops: CDR1 MNHNS, CDR2 SASEGT. This CDR3 comprises 12 residues. After removal of 8 bases from V and 4 bases from J, the junction contained 5 bases not matched to a gene.